This T cell receptor (beta chain) was obtained from a study of blood T cell repertoires in COVID-19. At the level of the study: Italy, Spain and the United States were the sources of the convalescent and acute COVID-19 samples. Nucleic acid was either cDNA or gDNA, and it came from T cells, B-cell-depleted T cells, or PBMCs.

Germline-derived CDR1 and CDR2 are SGHRS and YFSETQ. V lost 3 bases and J lost 0, with 9 bases in between. The CDR3 sequence is 14 residues long. Authors' data handling: It was from reference gene primer amplification that nucleated cell counts were estimated. The data were produced by immunoSEQ multiplex PCR, yet TCRdb's version contains in-frame clones alone and is incomplete. That table is the source of V, J and clone size, and D and trimming were worked out from the DNA. The data contain about 150,000 clones, 86% of them singletons. The sequencing input was peripheral blood. The clonotype comes from a man aged 50-59 years with active or convalescent COVID-19. The gene calls are TRBV5-1 and TRBJ1-1, with TRBD1 as a possible D gene (5 bases). CDR3 loop: CASSSQEMNTEAFF. The DNA of the CDR3 is TGCGCCAGCAGCTCACAGGAGATGAACACTGAAGCTTTCTTT.